This is a list of T cell receptor beta chains from one sample in a study of blood T cells in healthy people across ages. TCRdb recomputed calls from the 5' RACE reads with MiXCR, one row per CDR3 protein. The sample holds more than 900,000 distinct CDR3 sequences, 25% to 30% seen once. A further study also used this sample, focusing on T cells of mothers and their children.

Sequencing was carried out using blood. These receptors all stem from a woman aged 40-49 years in good health. The CDR3 runs from the conserved cysteine through the conserved F or W. D genes are given only for firm matches. Clone size appears in some rows only: once, few, many, or a class for an expanded clone.

TRBV11-2	TRBJ2-2	.	13	many	TGTGCCAGCAGCCCGACAGACACCGGGGAGCTGTTTTTT	CASSPTDTGELFF
TRBV28	TRBJ2-1	.	12	.	TGTGCCGCGAGGGCGGTTTACAATGAGCAGTTCTTC	CAARAVYNEQFF
TRBV7-3	TRBJ2-3	.	15	.	TGTGCCAGCAGCTTTTCGTCAGGTCCCACTGATACGCAGTATTTT	CASSFSSGPTDTQYF
TRBV29-1	TRBJ1-2	TRBD1	15	.	TGCAGCGTTGAAGCGCGGGGCAGGGGGTACTATGGCTACACCTTC	CSVEARGRGYYGYTF
TRBV5-5	TRBJ2-7	.	19	many	TGTGCCAGCAACCTTGCAAGGGGGTTTGCAGGAGGGTCGACCTACGAGCAGTACTTC	CASNLARGFAGGSTYEQYF
TRBV29-1	TRBJ2-1	.	13	many	TGCAGCGGAAGGGGGGGCTCTAGGGATGAGCAGTTCTTC	CSGRGGSRDEQFF
TRBV5-1	TRBJ2-3	TRBD2	15	.	TGCGCCAGCAGCTGGGGGACTAGCTCTGAAGATACGCAGTATTTT	CASSWGTSSEDTQYF
TRBV28	TRBJ2-4	.	13	.	TGTGCCAGCAACCAGGACCCTGGGTCCATTCAGTACTTC	CASNQDPGSIQYF
TRBV11-2	TRBJ1-1	.	14	.	TGTGCCAGCAGCTTAGATATGTTCCCCACTGAAGCTTTCTTT	CASSLDMFPTEAFF
TRBV19	TRBJ1-2	.	12	.	TGTGCCAGTAAGGCAGGAAACTATGGCTACACCTTC	CASKAGNYGYTF
TRBV5-1	TRBJ2-7	.	12	many	TGCGCCAGCAGCGGTCCAACCTCCGAGCAGTACTTC	CASSGPTSEQYF
TRBV28	TRBJ2-2	.	17	once	TGTGCCAGCAGTTTATTCGAGGGGCTCTTAAACACCGGGGAGCTGTTTTTT	CASSLFEGLLNTGELFF
TRBV7-2	TRBJ2-4	.	14	many	TGTGCCAGCAGCTCAGCGGGCGTCAAAAACATTCAGTACTTC	CASSSAGVKNIQYF
TRBV7-3	TRBJ2-5	.	13	.	TGTGCCAGCAGCCCGCGGGTGGCGAAGACCCAGTACTTC	CASSPRVAKTQYF
TRBV9	TRBJ2-3	.	15	.	TGTGCCAGCAGCGATTCAGGCATCAGCACAGATACGCAGTATTTT	CASSDSGISTDTQYF
TRBV20-1	TRBJ2-7	TRBD1	15	many	TGCAGTGCTAGTAATGTAGGACAGGGGAACTACGAGCAGTACTTC	CSASNVGQGNYEQYF
TRBV18	TRBJ1-4	.	15	.	TGTGCCAGCTCGCGTCGCATGTCAACTAATGAAAAACTGTTTTTT	CASSRRMSTNEKLFF